This TCR beta chain is from a study of cytomegalovirus exposure and HLA in healthy donors. The sample holds a few counts of this clone. The PCR used 60 Vbeta and 13 Jbeta primers. Sequenced by immunoSEQ multiplex PCR; TCRdb stores in-frame clones only, minus some. The repertoire has fewer than 250,000 clones, around 78% of them found once; the top ten carry 14%. V lost 8 bases, J lost 0 bases, and 8 bases lay in between. Germline loops: CDR1 MNHNS, CDR2 SASEGT. The CDR3 covers 12 residues. The sequence derives from a woman between 25 and 40 years old in good health and CMV-seropositive. The sequenced material came from PBMCs. The chain joins TRBV6-1 to TRBJ2-7, with D possibly being TRBD1 (5 bases). This chain's CDR3 is CASCRDSYEQYF. DNA of the CDR3: TGTGCCAGCTGCAGGGACTCCTACGAGCAGTACTTC.